The TCR beta chain described here comes from a study of identical twins. Donors uniformly comprised healthy Caucasians. TCRdb ran MiXCR on the 5' RACE reads and lists one entry per CDR3 protein. The repertoire consists of hundreds of thousands of distinct CDR3 sequences, with over 20% occurring once and the leading ten covering approximately 4.5%. Trimming cost V 2 bases and J 2 bases, with 6 bases left between them. CDR3 length equals 13 residues. Germline assignment: CDR1 SGHRS and CDR2 YFSETQ. This same sample was also taken into another study, of T cells expressing NK-cell markers. That study adds: Seven of the eight sequenced donors were classified as HCMV-seropositive, and one was classified as seronegative. A few donors' CD3+CD56-NKG2C+ cells were dominated by the same clonotypes.

The rearrangement uses TRBV5-1 and TRBJ2-3; D is unresolved. Sequenced: PBMCs. The sequence was collected from a woman under 30 in good health. The CDR3 protein is CASSFAFTDTQYF. The CDR3 DNA reads as TGCGCCAGCAGCTTCGCATTCACAGATACGCAGTATTTT.